One and the same sample provided the 2 T cell receptor beta chains below, sequenced in a study of T cells in Graves' hyperthyroidism and ophthalmopathy (dated by TCRdb to between 2017 and 2020). The library came from multiplex PCR. Sequencing instrument: Illumina HiSeq 2000. The TCR beta CDR3 regions were amplified from RNA transcripts. For the first round of RT-PCR on the TCR CDR3, the HTBI primer set was used together with the Qiagen OneStep RT-PCR kit. The public sequencing data were trimmed at Q25 with fastp and processed into clonotypes with MiXCR by TCRdb, which kept only in-frame beta chains. One record per CDR3 amino acid sequence lists the most common genes and DNA. This sample is represented by about 560,000 distinct CDR3 sequences; around 17% of them were singletons. Approximately 18% of the sample is in the top ten clones. The sequenced material came from blood. Receptors were obtained from a woman aged 18-30 years with Graves' hyperthyroidism.

At least ten counts were recorded for this clonotype. The CDR3 is CAVTTVSSGNTIYF. In nucleotides, the CDR3 is TGTGCCGTCACCACAGTGAGCTCTGGAAACACCATATATTTT. The rearrangement links TRBV15 to TRBJ1-3; no firm D call. CDR1 is LNHNV, CDR2 YYDKDF, per germline (reference sequence). The CDR3 extends over 14 amino acids. Trimming removed 11 bases at V and 0 bases at J, with 14 bases between.

The chain uses TRBV25-1 and TRBJ2-7; the D gene is possibly TRBD1 (6 bases). Germline V gives CDR1 MGHDK, CDR2 SYGVNS. Trimming pared 5 bases from V and 6 bases from J, leaving 17 bases between. There are 14 residues in the CDR3. For the CDR3, the DNA is TGTGCCAGCAGTAAACAGGGCAGATTTGGCGAGCAGTACTTC. It is translated as CASSKQGRFGEQYF.